The 29 T cell receptor beta chains given below trace back to one sample, sequenced in a study of Graves' ophthalmopathy and Graves' hyperthyroidism. RNA transcripts provided the template for amplifying TCR beta CDR3 regions. An opening RT-PCR round employed HTBI primers and preceded a second-round multiplex PCR. MiXCR, applied by TCRdb to the multiplex PCR reads, yields one record per CDR3 protein. Here the sample spans 740,000 or so distinct CDR3 sequences, roughly two fifths being singletons. Source material: peripheral blood. The receptors shown here come from an adult man with Graves' ophthalmopathy.

This clonotype was recorded at least ten times. CDR3 sequence reads: CSVTIQGWGSDQPQHF. CDR3 DNA sequence: TGCAGCGTTACAATACAGGGTTGGGGATCCGATCAGCCCCAGCATTTT. The rearrangement joins TRBV29-1 to TRBJ1-5, with a tentative D call TRBD1 (6 bases). Trimming cost V 5 bases and J 5 bases, with 22 bases left between them. CDR3 length: 16 amino acids. Germline V gene data show CDR1 as SQVTM and CDR2 as ANQGSEA.

The sample holds many counts of this clonotype. The chain links TRBV10-2 to TRBJ2-7; 9 bases map to TRBD1. The CDR3 spans 15 residues. Germline V gene lookup returns CDR1 WSHSY and CDR2 SAAADI. V lost 2 bases and J lost 1; bases outside the gene matches: 3. The DNA for the CDR3 is TGCGCCAGCAGTGAGATGGGGACAGGGTCCTACGAGCAGTACTTC. This translates into CASSEMGTGSYEQYF.

The rearrangement joins TRBV9 to TRBJ2-6; the D is unclear. Per germline, CDR1 SGDLS and CDR2 YYNGEE. The CDR3 contains 15 residues. Trimming left V 6 bases short and J 0 bases short, with 10 bases between. CDR3 coding DNA: TGTGCCAGCATCCCGACACCCTCTGGGGCCAACGTCCTGACTTTC. This encodes CASIPTPSGANVLTF.

V gene TRBV15 combines with J gene TRBJ2-7; a weak D match, TRBD2 (5 bases). Germline assignment: CDR1 LNHNV and CDR2 YYDKDF (reference sequence). The CDR3 sequence is 15 residues long. Deletions cut 0 bases from V and 2 bases from J, with 11 bases between. This CDR3 is CATSREGGPAYEQYF. In nucleotides, the CDR3 is TGTGCCACCAGCAGAGAAGGAGGACCTGCCTACGAGCAGTACTTC. Variable domain in full (rest from reference TRBV15 and TRBJ2-7): DAMVIQNPRYQVTQFGKPVTLSCSQTLNHNVMYWYQQKSSQAPKLLFHYYDKDFNNEADTPDNFQSRRPNTSFCFLDIRSPGLGDTAMYLCATSREGGPAYEQYFGPGTRLTVT.

J is TRBJ2-7 and V is TRBV20-1; 11 nucleotides agree with TRBD2. The germline V gene encodes CDR1 DFQATT and CDR2 SNEGSKA (reference sequence). With V trimmed by 4 bases and J by 2 bases, 7 bases remained unmatched. The length of the CDR3 is 15 residues. DNA of the CDR3: TGCAGTGCTACAAAACCTAGCGGGAGGCCCTACGAGCAGTACGTC. Amino acids: CSATKPSGRPYEQYV.

The gene calls are TRBV29-1 and TRBJ1-4, with 7 bases lining up with TRBD1. The germline V gene has CDR1 SQVTM and CDR2 ANQGSEA. J lost 12 bases, V lost 6 bases, and 10 bases had no gene match. The CDR3 extends over 12 amino acids. The CDR3 coding sequence is TGCAGCGTCCGGGACGGGACAGTTGAACTGTTTTTT. As protein: CSVRDGTVELFF.

This clonotype showed up many times. The chain uses TRBV6-1 and TRBJ2-5; TRBD1 is a possible D gene (5 bases). CDR1 and CDR2 from the germline V gene are MNHNS and SASEGT. V dropped 4 bases and J dropped 5 bases, with 17 bases sitting between them. This CDR3 spans 15 amino acids. The CDR3 here is CASSGSTGPFETQYF. In DNA form, the CDR3 reads TGTGCCAGCAGTGGCTCCACAGGTCCCTTCGAGACCCAGTACTTC.

This clonotype was recorded many times. V usage is TRBV11-2 and J usage is TRBJ1-6, with D unresolved. There are 13 residues in the CDR3. Germline V lookup: CDR1 SGHAT, CDR2 FQNNGV. The germline V and J ends were trimmed by 4 bases and 4 bases, with 5 bases remaining between them. DNA for the CDR3: TGTGCCAGCAGCTCGATATATAATTCACCCCTCCACTTT. Protein: CASSSIYNSPLHF. Looking up the rest from reference TRBV11-2 and TRBJ1-6 gives the full variable domain: EAGVAQSPRYKIIEKRQSVAFWCNPISGHATLYWYQQILGQGPKLLIQFQNNGVVDDSQLPKDRFSAERLKGVDSTLKIQPAKLEDSAVYLCASSSIYNSPLHFGNGTRLTVT.

J is TRBJ1-3 and V is TRBV10-2; D is uncertain. CDR3 length: 14 residues. V lost 7 bases and J lost 0, with 10 bases in between. CDR1 is WSHSY, CDR2 SAAADI, per germline. This chain's CDR3 is CASINGYSGNTIYF. The CDR3 region has the DNA TGCGCCAGCATCAACGGTTACTCTGGAAACACCATATATTTT.

Regarding this clonotype: One end of the junction is discordant with germline, which a read error may explain. The chain combines TRBV6-5 with TRBJ1-5; D is unresolved. This CDR3 is 15 amino acids long. Germline CDR1 is MNHEY and CDR2 is SVGAGI. The CDR3 coding sequence is TGTGCCAGCAGTAACTCTCTACAGTCCCCAGAGCCCCAGCATTTT. This translates into CASSNSLQSPEPQHF.

This clonotype appeared once. The junction and the germline gene differ at one end; a read error may be behind it. This rearrangement joins TRBV7-9 to TRBJ2-7, with D possibly called TRBD1 or TRBD2 (6 bases each). The germline CDR1 and CDR2 sequences are SEHNR and FQNEAQ (reference sequence). The CDR3 extends over 17 amino acids. The CDR3 DNA reads TGCGCCAGCAGCTCTTATTTCAGGGGACTGGAGGTCTACGAGCAGTACTTC. Translated: CASSSYFRGLEVYEQYF.

This clonotype was seen at least ten times. The chain has TRBV19 and TRBJ1-5; D is uncertain. The V end was cut by 3 bases, the J end by 1 base, with 10 bases between. There are 15 residues in the CDR3. CDR1 is LNHDA, CDR2 SQIVND, per germline (reference sequence). CDR3 bases: TGTGCCAGTAGTATCCGGCTGAGCAGCAATCAGCCCCAGCATTTT. It yields the protein CASSIRLSSNQPQHF. The full variable domain, its missing parts supplied by reference TRBV19 and TRBJ1-5, is DGGITQSPKYLFRKEGQNVTLSCEQNLNHDAMYWYRQDPGQGLRLIYYSQIVNDFQKGDIAEGYSVSREKKESFPLTVTSAQKNPTAFYLCASSIRLSSNQPQHFGDGTRLSIL.

This chain links TRBV13 with TRBJ1-5; 9 nucleotides agree with TRBD1. Trimming took 5 bases from V and 8 from J; bases not matched to a gene: 10. There are 15 residues in the CDR3. The germline V gene encodes CDR1 PRHDT and CDR2 FYEKMQ (reference sequence). The DNA for the CDR3 is TGTGCCAGCAGCCAGGCTACAGGGGGCGGGGAGCCCCAGCATTTT. Encoded protein: CASSQATGGGEPQHF. Full variable domain (rest looked up from reference TRBV13 and TRBJ1-5): AAGVIQSPRHLIKEKRETATLKCYPIPRHDTVYWYQQGPGQDPQFLISFYEKMQSDKGSIPDRFSAQQFSDYHSELNMSSLELGDSALYFCASSQATGGGEPQHFGDGTRLSIL.

CDR3 bases: TGTGCCACCAGAGACCCGGGGACAGGGGGCTCCCAGCCCCAGCATTTT. Its protein is CATRDPGTGGSQPQHF. The gene calls are TRBV24-1 and TRBJ1-5, with 12 bases identical to TRBD1. The germline gives CDR1 KGHDR, CDR2 SFDVKD. The CDR3 runs 16 residues. Losses at the gene ends were 7 bases for V and 7 bases for J; bases not matched to a gene: 10.

This clonotype was observed a handful of times. The rearrangement joins TRBV7-9 to TRBJ2-7, with D unresolved. The CDR3 runs 13 residues. CDR1 and CDR2 from the germline V gene are SEHNR and FQNEAQ (reference sequence). Trimming stripped 5 bases from V and 0 bases from J, with 8 bases between. For the CDR3, the DNA is TGTGCCAGCAGCAATCCGGTCTCCTACGAGCAGTACTTC. Amino acids: CASSNPVSYEQYF. The entire variable domain, with the rest obtained from reference TRBV7-9 and TRBJ2-7, is as follows: DTGVSQNPRHKITKRGQNVTFRCDPISEHNRLYWYRQTLGQGPEFLTYFQNEAQLEKSRLLSDRFSAERPKGSFSTLEIQRTEQGDSAMYLCASSNPVSYEQYFGPGTRLTVT.

This clonotype was recorded a few times. The chain employs TRBV7-2 and TRBJ2-2; 8 bases line up with TRBD2. V shed 5 bases, J shed 15 bases, and the junction held 11 bases outside the gene matches. There are 13 residues in the CDR3. Germline V gives CDR1 SGHTA, CDR2 FQGNSA. This CDR3 reads CASSAGLAGSMFF. CDR3 nucleotides: TGTGCCAGCAGCGCGGGGTTAGCGGGGTCGATGTTTTTT.

CDR3 protein: CASSAYRGRNPPLHF. For the CDR3, the DNA is TGTGCCAGCAGCGCGTACAGGGGGCGAAATCCACCCCTCCACTTT. The chain combines TRBV11-2 with TRBJ1-6; 9 bases are shared with TRBD1. Germline V gene data show CDR1 as SGHAT and CDR2 as FQNNGV. With 5 bases clipped from V and 11 bases from J, the junction kept 10 bases outside the gene matches. This CDR3 comprises 15 residues.

This clonotype was recorded at least ten times. The V and J genes are TRBV20-1 and TRBJ1-5; 10 bases fit TRBD1. Germline V gene lookup returns CDR1 DFQATT and CDR2 SNEGSKA (reference sequence). With 5 bases clipped from V and 2 bases from J, the junction kept 6 bases outside the gene matches. This CDR3 comprises 15 residues. CDR3 nucleotides: TGCAGTGCTGACCCTGGACAGGGGGGCAATCAGCCCCAGCATTTT. Protein: CSADPGQGGNQPQHF.

Points on this clonotype: A clone one base away is much larger, so this may be a read error. CDR3 residues: CASSLGGRRSNQPQHF. CDR3 in DNA: TGTGCCAGCAGCTTAGGTGGCAGGCGAAGCAATCAGCCCCAGCATTTT. V is TRBV7-8 and J is TRBJ1-5; D not certain. CDR1 is SGHVS, CDR2 FQNEAQ, per germline. The CDR3 is 16 residues long. Between the trimmed V and J ends, which lost 1 base and 1 base, there was a span of 11 bases.

J is TRBJ1-4 and V is TRBV20-1; D not resolved. V was clipped by 0 bases and J by 10 bases, with 6 bases between them. Germline-derived CDR1 and CDR2 are DFQATT and SNEGSKA (reference sequence). There are 11 residues in the CDR3. CDR3 residues: CSAREDAKLFF. CDR3 in DNA: TGCAGTGCTAGAGAGGATGCAAAACTGTTTTTT.

This clonotype was detected many times. This rearrangement joins TRBV29-1 to TRBJ2-5, with D uncertain. The germline V gene encodes CDR1 SQVTM and CDR2 ANQGSEA. This CDR3 has 14 residues. The germline V and J ends were trimmed by 4 bases and 1 base, with 13 bases remaining between them. The CDR3 bases are TGCAGCGTTGCACCCGGACGGGTCCAAGAGACCCAGTACTTC. Protein sequence: CSVAPGRVQETQYF.

V usage is TRBV11-1 and J usage is TRBJ1-2; the D gene is possibly TRBD1 (6 bases). Per germline, CDR1 SGHAT and CDR2 FQDESV (reference sequence). The CDR3 is made up of 14 amino acids. V was shortened by 3 bases and J by 4 bases, with 12 bases between the two germline ends. CDR3 in amino acids: CASSFPGTTYGYTF. The CDR3 coding sequence is TGTGCCAGCAGCTTCCCCGGGACAACCTATGGCTACACCTTC.

The J gene is TRBJ2-3, the V gene TRBV12-3 or TRBV12-4; maybe TRBD2 (6 bases). Trimming shortened V by 8 bases and J by 3 bases, and 12 bases separated the two germline ends. The CDR3 extends over 13 amino acids. The CDR3 DNA reads TGTGCCAGCGGGACGGGAGAAACAGATACGCAGTATTTT. Translated: CASGTGETDTQYF.

This clonotype turned up a few times. The germline gene is not matched at one end of the junction; a read error may be the cause. This sequence joins TRBV7-9 and TRBJ1-2; D is perhaps TRBD1 (6 bases). This CDR3 is built from 13 residues. Germline CDR1 and CDR2: SEHNR and FQNEAQ (reference sequence). Here the CDR3 DNA reads TGCGCCAGCAGCCAAGGCAGGGGCTATGGCTACACCTTC. Translating gives CASSQGRGYGYTF.

Here the CDR3 reads CAAQVGHDSNYGYTF. The DNA of the CDR3 is TGTGCCGCCCAGGTTGGGCACGATTCTAACTATGGCTACACCTTC. V is TRBV6-5 and J is TRBJ1-2; unclear D gene. V lost 11 bases and J 0 bases, leaving 19 bases between the germline ends. There are 15 residues in the CDR3. CDR1 and CDR2 (germline): MNHEY, SVGAGI.

A word on this clonotype: A much larger clone differs from this one at a single base, so this may be a read error. Lacking the conserved final phenylalanine or tryptophan, this CDR3 likely reflects a read error. This chain uses TRBV20-1 with TRBJ1-4, with 10 bases lining up with TRBD1. Germline V gene lookup returns CDR1 DFQATT and CDR2 SNEGSKA (reference sequence). The V gene end was trimmed by 1 base and the J gene end by 6 bases; junction bases not matched to a gene: 2. This CDR3 spans 14 amino acids. The CDR3 DNA reads as TGCAGTGCTAGAGGGGGGACAGGGGATGAAAAACTGTTTCTT. This encodes CSARGGTGDEKLFL.

The V and J genes are TRBV20-1 and TRBJ1-4; TRBD1 might be the D (6 bases). Deletions cut 6 bases from V and 0 bases from J, with 14 bases between. The CDR3 contains 15 residues. The germline V gene encodes CDR1 DFQATT and CDR2 SNEGSKA (reference sequence). DNA for the CDR3: TGCAGTGCCCCCGACAGGCGAGCAACTAATGAAAAACTGTTTTTT. Protein sequence: CSAPDRRATNEKLFF.

At least ten counts were recorded for this clonotype. This chain joins TRBV2 and TRBJ2-7, with D tentatively TRBD1 or TRBD2 (6 bases each). The germline gives CDR1 SNHLY, CDR2 FYNNEI. The CDR3 loop spans 14 amino acids. The V and J ends lost 1 base and 2 bases respectively, with 9 bases between them. For the CDR3, the DNA is TGTGCCAGCAGTGAAGACGGGGGCACCTACGAGCAGTACTTC. As protein: CASSEDGGTYEQYF.

Comments on this clonotype: The germline gene is not matched at one end of the junction; a read error may be the cause. V usage is TRBV24-1 and J usage is TRBJ2-3, with TRBD2 identical over 7 bases. Looked up from germline, CDR1 is KGHDR and CDR2 is SFDVKD. CDR3 length: 14 residues. CDR3 DNA: TGCTCACAGAGGAGGGAGGGCATTACAGATACGCAGTATTTT. It codes for CSQRREGITDTQYF.